This T cell receptor beta chain stems from a study of control samples from healthy donors and cancer patients. Germline V CDR1 and CDR2: KGHSH, LQKENI. Deletions cut 2 bases from V and 7 bases from J, with 20 bases between. The CDR3 has 17 residues. The assay was immunoSEQ multiplex PCR, and TCRdb's table has in-frame clones only and misses some. The sample has some 150,000 clones; roughly 95% are singletons. Sample: blood. This sequence was found in a woman in her 30s in good health. The chain couples TRBV18 to TRBJ2-2; no clear D. CDR3 sequence: CASSPGHSTYLSGELFF. The CDR3 DNA is TGTGCCAGCTCACCAGGGCATTCGACCTACCTAAGCGGGGAGCTGTTTTTT.